The next 28 T cell receptor beta chains were all read from a single sample in a study of blood T cell repertoires in COVID-19. Profiled with immunoSEQ multiplex PCR; TCRdb holds only in-frame clones, not every one. Here the sample spans approximately 70,000 clones, more than 75% being singletons. Material: peripheral blood. These receptors all come from a human donor in a cohort sampled during active COVID-19.

V usage is TRBV5-4 and J usage is TRBJ1-2, with TRBD1 identical over 7 bases. Germline V gene data show CDR1 as SGHNT and CDR2 as YYREEE (reference sequence). V was clipped by 2 bases and J by 6 bases; unmatched bases: 1. The CDR3 contains 12 residues. CDR3 amino acids: CASSFQGDGYTF. CDR3 coding DNA: TGTGCCAGCAGCTTTCAGGGGGATGGCTACACCTTC.

This clone was counted once. V gene TRBV5-1 combines with J gene TRBJ2-5; 7 bases match TRBD1. Germline V CDR1 and CDR2: SGHRS, YFSETQ. V lost 5 bases to trimming and J lost 1 base; unmatched junction nucleotides: 5. CDR3 length: 14 amino acids. CDR3 region: CASRTTGAQETQYF. Written as DNA, the CDR3 is TGCGCCAGCAGAACCACAGGGGCCCAAGAGACCCAGTACTTC.

The V gene is TRBV2, the J gene TRBJ2-5; D remains unclear. The V gene's germline CDR1 is SNHLY and CDR2 FYNNEI. CDR3 length equals 12 residues. Trimming took 7 bases from V and 3 from J, leaving 9 bases between them. CDR3 DNA sequence: TGTGCCAGCAATGTTGGAGAAGAGACCCAGTACTTC. It codes for CASNVGEETQYF.

This chain joins TRBV4-3 and TRBJ2-7, with 10 bases lining up with TRBD2. This CDR3 contains 17 residues. V trimming: 0 bases; J trimming: 3 bases; junction bases outside the gene matches: 8. The germline V gene has CDR1 LGHNA and CDR2 YSLEER. The CDR3 DNA sequence: TGCGCCAGCAGCCAAGAGGTAGCGGGGGGTCCTTACTACGAGCAGTACTTC. It specifies CASSQEVAGGPYYEQYF.

J is TRBJ1-2 and V is TRBV28, with D possibly TRBD1 on 6 matching bases. V lost 6 bases to trimming and J lost 8 bases, with 13 bases between them. This CDR3 is built from 12 residues. CDR1 MDHEN and CDR2 SYDVKM come from the germline V gene. The DNA of the CDR3 is TGTGCCAGCAGACAGGGAACCCGCGGCTACACCTTC. The encoded protein is CASRQGTRGYTF.

J is TRBJ1-2 and V is TRBV18; 9 bases match TRBD1. Per the germline V gene, CDR1 is KGHSH and CDR2 is LQKENI. V shed 3 bases and J 6 bases; nucleotides not matched to a gene: 5. This CDR3 has 14 amino acids. CDR3 loop: CASSPGTGQNGYTF. For the CDR3, the DNA is TGTGCCAGCTCACCCGGGACAGGGCAGAATGGCTACACCTTC.

This clone was observed a single time. The chain joins TRBV5-1 to TRBJ2-5; D perhaps matches TRBD2 (5 bases). Germline values: CDR1 SGHRS, CDR2 YFSETQ. This CDR3 has 14 residues. The V and J ends lost 5 bases and 5 bases respectively, with 16 bases between them. The CDR3 is CASRRGQLGETQYF. CDR3 sequence (DNA): TGCGCCAGCAGAAGAGGGCAGCTCGGGGAGACCCAGTACTTC.

The sample holds a few counts of this clone. The chain combines TRBV4-1 with TRBJ2-7; 7 bases map to TRBD1. Looked up from germline, CDR1 is MGHRA and CDR2 is YSYEKL. V lost 5 bases to trimming and J lost 2 bases; unmatched junction nucleotides: 9. This CDR3 spans 15 amino acids. The CDR3 DNA reads as TGCGCCAGCAGCGTCTCGACAGGGCTCGCCTACGAGCAGTACTTC. Translation gives CASSVSTGLAYEQYF.

This chain uses TRBV2 with TRBJ1-1; D call uncertain. The CDR3 is 13 residues long. V shed 8 bases and J shed 2 bases, with 12 bases lying between them. CDR1 is SNHLY, CDR2 FYNNEI, per germline. The CDR3: CASEVGLNTEAFF. CDR3 coding DNA: TGTGCCAGCGAAGTAGGACTAAACACTGAAGCTTTCTTT. The complete variable domain, with remaining parts taken from reference TRBV2 and TRBJ1-1, reads EPEVTQTPSHQVTQMGQEVILRCVPISNHLYFYWYRQILGQKVEFLVSFYNNEISEKSEIFDDQFSVERPDGSNFTLKIRSTKLEDSAMYFCASEVGLNTEAFFGQGTRLTVV.

The gene calls are TRBV2 and TRBJ1-2; TRBD1 agrees at 7 bases. V shed 2 bases and J 1 base; nucleotides not matched to a gene: 4. The length of the CDR3 is 15 residues. The V gene's germline CDR1 is SNHLY and CDR2 FYNNEI. The CDR3, as DNA: TGTGCCAGCAGTGAACAGGGGGTACTTAACTATGGCTACACCTTC. Protein sequence: CASSEQGVLNYGYTF. Supplemented by reference TRBV2 and TRBJ1-2, the full variable domain reads EPEVTQTPSHQVTQMGQEVILRCVPISNHLYFYWYRQILGQKVEFLVSFYNNEISEKSEIFDDQFSVERPDGSNFTLKIRSTKLEDSAMYFCASSEQGVLNYGYTFGSGTRLTVV.

V is TRBV7-2 and J is TRBJ1-2; maybe TRBD1 (5 bases). The CDR3 spans 14 residues. V was cut by 3 bases and J by 2 bases, with 10 bases left in between. CDR1 is SGHTA, CDR2 FQGNSA, per germline. The CDR3, as DNA: TGTGCCAGCAGCTTTCGGGGGTGGAACTATGGCTACACCTTC. As protein: CASSFRGWNYGYTF.

This sequence joins TRBV6-1 and TRBJ1-2; D might be TRBD1 (6 bases). The V end lost 3 bases, the J end lost 4 bases, and 12 bases lay between the germline ends. The germline V gene has CDR1 MNHNS and CDR2 SASEGT. The CDR3 extends over 14 amino acids. CDR3 nucleotide sequence: TGTGCCAGCAGTGAGCCAGGGGTGGCCTATGGCTACACCTTC. Translated, it gives CASSEPGVAYGYTF.

The chain uses TRBV2 and TRBJ2-3; D gene unclear. The CDR3 runs to 14 residues. Germline values: CDR1 SNHLY, CDR2 FYNNEI. Trimming removed 3 bases from V and 5 bases from J, with 12 bases in between. The CDR3 sequence: CASSEFGRGDTQYF. In DNA, the CDR3 is TGTGCCAGCAGTGAGTTTGGAAGAGGAGATACGCAGTATTTT.

The chain couples TRBV11-2 to TRBJ1-2; D ambiguous. Trimming pared 3 bases from V and 4 bases from J, leaving 12 bases between. CDR1 is SGHAT, CDR2 FQNNGV, per germline. CDR3 length equals 14 residues. CDR3 sequence reads: CASSFSQTSYGYTF. The CDR3, as DNA: TGTGCCAGCAGCTTCTCCCAAACTTCCTATGGCTACACCTTC. Full variable domain (remainder filled in from reference TRBV11-2 and TRBJ1-2): EAGVAQSPRYKIIEKRQSVAFWCNPISGHATLYWYQQILGQGPKLLIQFQNNGVVDDSQLPKDRFSAERLKGVDSTLKIQPAKLEDSAVYLCASSFSQTSYGYTFGSGTRLTVV.

The chain joins TRBV4-2 to TRBJ2-5; 9 bases map to TRBD2. CDR1 and CDR2 (germline): LGHNA, YNFKEQ. The trim removed 1 base at V and 2 bases at J, leaving 11 bases unmatched. CDR3 length: 18 amino acids. The CDR3, as DNA: TGTGCCAGCAGCCAAGGGGCTAGCGGGGCCGCACTACAAGAGACCCAGTACTTC. The encoded protein is CASSQGASGAALQETQYF.

The count of this clone is one. The V and J genes are TRBV5-4 and TRBJ2-1; a possible D gene is TRBD2 (7 bases). Per the germline V gene, CDR1 is SGHNT and CDR2 is YYREEE (reference sequence). The CDR3 sequence is 16 residues long. The V and J ends lost 4 bases and 4 bases respectively, with 18 bases between them. CDR3 residues: CASSRVRRGRYNEQFF. DNA of the CDR3: TGTGCCAGCAGCCGTGTTCGGCGGGGGCGTTACAATGAGCAGTTCTTC.

The V and J genes are TRBV12-3 or TRBV12-4 and TRBJ1-1, with D possibly TRBD1 on 5 matching bases. The CDR3 is 13 residues long. V was trimmed by 3 bases and J by 5 bases, leaving 10 bases between them. The CDR3 protein is CASSFIGETEAFF. In DNA form, the CDR3 reads TGTGCCAGCAGTTTTATAGGGGAAACTGAAGCTTTCTTT.

The CDR3 reads CASSRGQINEQYF. The CDR3 DNA sequence: TGTGCCAGTAGTAGGGGACAGATCAACGAGCAGTACTTC. The chain carries TRBV19 and TRBJ2-7; 7 positions agree with TRBD1. The CDR3 is 13 amino acids. Germline V lookup: CDR1 LNHDA, CDR2 SQIVND (reference sequence). V lost 4 bases to trimming and J lost 5 bases; unmatched junction nucleotides: 5.

This chain joins TRBV7-9 and TRBJ2-5; 9 bases agree with TRBD1. This CDR3 contains 14 residues. J was trimmed by 2 bases and V by 5 bases; bases with no gene match: 3. Germline V lookup: CDR1 SEHNR, CDR2 FQNEAQ (reference sequence). The CDR3 nucleotides read TGTGCCAGCAGCCTTGGACAGGGGCAAGAGACCCAGTACTTC. It codes for CASSLGQGQETQYF.

This sequence joins TRBV6-1 and TRBJ1-2; maybe TRBD1 (5 bases). Trimming cost V 0 bases and J 7 bases, with 12 bases left between them. CDR3 length: 14 amino acids. CDR1 is MNHNS, CDR2 SASEGT, per germline. The chain's CDR3 is CASSEAPGRGGYTF. The CDR3 nucleotides are TGTGCCAGCAGTGAAGCGCCCGGGAGGGGTGGCTACACCTTC.

The chain carries TRBV9 and TRBJ2-1; TRBD2 agrees at 9 bases. Germline V gives CDR1 SGDLS, CDR2 YYNGEE. V dropped 4 bases and J dropped 6; count of bases not matched to a gene: 8. This CDR3 is 15 amino acids long. The CDR3 reads CASSPRTSEGNEQFF. CDR3 bases: TGTGCCAGCAGCCCAAGGACTAGCGAGGGCAATGAGCAGTTCTTC.

In this sample, this clone turned up many times. The chain recombines TRBV4-1 with TRBJ2-7; 10 bases align to TRBD1. The trim removed 7 bases at V and 6 bases at J, leaving 15 bases unmatched. Germline V gene data show CDR1 as MGHRA and CDR2 as YSYEKL. The CDR3 is made up of 16 amino acids. The CDR3 reads CASTPHVGTGEGEQYF. The CDR3 DNA reads TGCGCCAGCACCCCCCACGTCGGGACAGGGGAGGGCGAGCAGTACTTC.

This chain connects TRBV11-2 to TRBJ1-6; 10 nucleotides match TRBD1. CDR1 and CDR2 (germline): SGHAT, FQNNGV. The CDR3 is 15 amino acids. Unmatched junction bases numbered 6, after V lost 4 bases and J lost 9 bases. CDR3 amino acids: CASSSKTGGSSPLHF. The CDR3 DNA reads as TGTGCCAGCAGCTCCAAGACAGGGGGCAGTTCACCCCTCCACTTT.

This chain connects TRBV4-2 to TRBJ1-6; 8 nucleotides line up with TRBD1. The CDR3 totals 14 residues. J lost 7 bases, V lost 4 bases, and 3 bases had no gene match. From germline, CDR1 is LGHNA and CDR2 YNFKEQ. CDR3 bases: TGTGCCAGCAGCCCGGGACAGGAGAATTCACCCCTCCACTTT. Protein sequence: CASSPGQENSPLHF.

This chain connects TRBV18 to TRBJ2-7, with 10 bases fitting TRBD1. Per the germline V gene, CDR1 is KGHSH and CDR2 is LQKENI. V lost 6 bases, J lost 4 bases, and 9 bases stayed unmatched. CDR3 size: 15 residues. The chain's CDR3 is CASSSTGTGAYEQYF. Here the CDR3 DNA reads TGTGCCAGCTCGTCAACCGGGACAGGGGCATACGAGCAGTACTTC.

The rearrangement links TRBV7-2 to TRBJ2-3, with 7 positions matching TRBD2. CDR3 length equals 14 residues. The V and J ends lost 7 bases and 3 bases, in that order; junction bases with no gene match: 7. CDR1 and CDR2 (germline): SGHTA, FQGNSA. CDR3 sequence reads: CASTLRRGTDTQYF. Written as DNA, the CDR3 is TGTGCCAGCACCCTGAGGCGGGGGACAGATACGCAGTATTTT. The full variable domain, its missing parts supplied by reference TRBV7-2 and TRBJ2-3, is GAGVSQSPSNKVTEKGKDVELRCDPISGHTALYWYRQSLGQGLEFLIYFQGNSAPDKSGLPSDRFSAERTGGSVSTLTIQRTQQEDSAVYLCASTLRRGTDTQYFGPGTRLTVL.

The rearrangement uses TRBV11-2 and TRBJ1-6; D is unclear. Germline CDR1 reads SGHAT; CDR2 reads FQNNGV. The CDR3 has 12 residues. The V gene lost 2 bases and the J gene lost 13 bases, with 9 bases spanning the gap. The CDR3 bases are TGTGCCAGCAGCTTAAACACCATGCCCCTCCACTTT. It is translated as CASSLNTMPLHF.

This clone was seen at least ten times. The V call is TRBV9, the J call TRBJ2-5, with TRBD1 matching 7 bases. Trimming cost V 3 bases and J 5 bases; bases outside gene matches: 7. The germline gives CDR1 SGDLS, CDR2 YYNGEE. CDR3 length equals 14 residues. The DNA of the CDR3 is TGTGCCAGCAGCGCGGGACAGTCGGGGGAGACCCAGTACTTC. It yields the protein CASSAGQSGETQYF.